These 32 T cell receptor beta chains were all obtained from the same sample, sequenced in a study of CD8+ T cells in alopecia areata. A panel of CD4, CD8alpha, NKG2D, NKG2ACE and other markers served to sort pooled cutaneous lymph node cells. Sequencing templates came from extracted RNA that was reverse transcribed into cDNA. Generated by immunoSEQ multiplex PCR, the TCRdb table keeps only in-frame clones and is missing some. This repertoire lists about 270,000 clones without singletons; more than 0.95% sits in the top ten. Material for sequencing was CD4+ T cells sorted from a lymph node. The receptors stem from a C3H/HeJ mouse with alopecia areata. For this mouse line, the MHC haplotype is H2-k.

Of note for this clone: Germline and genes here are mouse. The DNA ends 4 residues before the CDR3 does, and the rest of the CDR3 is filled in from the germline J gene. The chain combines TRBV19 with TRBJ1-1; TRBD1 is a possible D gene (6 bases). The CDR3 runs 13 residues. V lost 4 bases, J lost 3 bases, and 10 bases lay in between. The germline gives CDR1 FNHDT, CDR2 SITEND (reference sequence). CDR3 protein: CASSPPGDTEVFF. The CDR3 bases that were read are TGTGCCAGCAGTCCTCCAGGGGACACA.

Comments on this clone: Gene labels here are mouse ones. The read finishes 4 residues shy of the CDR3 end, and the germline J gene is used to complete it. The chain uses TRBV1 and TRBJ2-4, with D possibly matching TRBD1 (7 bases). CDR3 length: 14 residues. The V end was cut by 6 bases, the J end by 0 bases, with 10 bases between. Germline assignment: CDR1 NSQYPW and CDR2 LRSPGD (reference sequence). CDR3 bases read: TGCACCTGCAGGTCAGGGGGGAGTCAAAAC. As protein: CTCRSGGSQN. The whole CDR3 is CTCRSGGSQNTLYF.

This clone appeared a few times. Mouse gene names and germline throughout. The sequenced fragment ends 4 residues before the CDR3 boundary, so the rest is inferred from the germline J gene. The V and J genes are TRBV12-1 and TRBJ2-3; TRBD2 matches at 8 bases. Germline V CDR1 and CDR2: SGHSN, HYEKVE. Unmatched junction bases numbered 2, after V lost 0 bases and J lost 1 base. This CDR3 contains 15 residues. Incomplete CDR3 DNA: TGTGCCAGCTCTCTCACACTGGGGGGTGCAGAA. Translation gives CASSLTLGGAE. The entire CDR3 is CASSLTLGGAETLYF.

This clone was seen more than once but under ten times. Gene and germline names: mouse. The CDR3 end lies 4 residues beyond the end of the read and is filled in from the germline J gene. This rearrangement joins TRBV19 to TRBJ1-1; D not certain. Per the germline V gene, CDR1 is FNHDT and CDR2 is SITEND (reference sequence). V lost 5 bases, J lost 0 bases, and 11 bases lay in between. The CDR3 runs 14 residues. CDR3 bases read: TGTGCCAGCAGGCTCAAAACTGCAAACACA. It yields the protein CASRLKTANT. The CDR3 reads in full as CASRLKTANTEVFF.

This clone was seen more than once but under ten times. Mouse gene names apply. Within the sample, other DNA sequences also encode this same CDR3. The DNA read from the CDR3 is TGCACCTGCAGTGGCGGGACAGAGGAC. This codes for CTCSGGTED. The entire CDR3 protein reads CTCSGGTEDTQYF. V gene TRBV1 combines with J gene TRBJ2-5, with TRBD1 matching 7 bases. Read coverage stops 4 residues before the CDR3 terminus; the germline J gene supplies the remainder. CDR3 length: 13 residues. Germline lookup yields CDR1 NSQYPW and CDR2 LRSPGD (reference sequence). Looking up the rest from reference TRBV1 and TRBJ2-5 gives the full variable domain: VTLLEQNPRWRLVPRGQAVNLRCILKNSQYPWMSWYQQDLQKQLQWLFTLRSPGDKEVKSLPGADYLATRVTDTELRLQVANMSQGRTLYCTCSGGTEDTQYFGPGTRLLVL.

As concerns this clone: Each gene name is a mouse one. The DNA read from the CDR3 is TGTGCCAGCTCTCCCGGGACAGGGCACTCC. Translation: CASSPGTGHS. The full CDR3 protein is CASSPGTGHSDYTF. This sequence joins TRBV12-1 and TRBJ1-2; the match to TRBD1 covers 9 bases. The read halts 4 residues ahead of the CDR3 end, with the missing end drawn from the germline J gene. V gave up 2 bases and J gave up 3 bases; unmatched junction bases: 3. The CDR3 length is 14 residues. Germline CDR1 and CDR2: SGHSN and HYEKVE.

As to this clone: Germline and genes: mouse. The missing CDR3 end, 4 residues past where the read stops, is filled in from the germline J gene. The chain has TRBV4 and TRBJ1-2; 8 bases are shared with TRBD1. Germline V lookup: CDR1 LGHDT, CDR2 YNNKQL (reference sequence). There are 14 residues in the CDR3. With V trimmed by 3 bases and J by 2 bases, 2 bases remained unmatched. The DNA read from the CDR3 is TGTGCCAGCAGCTACAGACAGGGGAACTCC. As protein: CASSYRQGNS. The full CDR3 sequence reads CASSYRQGNSDYTF.

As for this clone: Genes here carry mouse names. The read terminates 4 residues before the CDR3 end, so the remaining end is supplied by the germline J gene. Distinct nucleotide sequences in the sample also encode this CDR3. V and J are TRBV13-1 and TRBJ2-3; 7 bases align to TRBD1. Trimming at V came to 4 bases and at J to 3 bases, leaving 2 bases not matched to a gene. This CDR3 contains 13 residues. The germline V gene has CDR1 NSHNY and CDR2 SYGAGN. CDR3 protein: CASSPGGAETLYF. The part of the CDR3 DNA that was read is TGTGCCAGCAGTCCAGGGGGAGCAGAA.

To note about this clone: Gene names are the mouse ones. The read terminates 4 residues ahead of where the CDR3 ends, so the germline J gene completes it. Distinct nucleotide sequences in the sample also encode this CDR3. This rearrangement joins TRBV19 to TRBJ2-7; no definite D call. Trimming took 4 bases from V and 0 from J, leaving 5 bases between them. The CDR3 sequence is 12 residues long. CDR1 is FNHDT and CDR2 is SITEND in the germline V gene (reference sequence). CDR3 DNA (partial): TGTGCCAGCAGTCAGAGCTCCTAT. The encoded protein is CASSQSSY. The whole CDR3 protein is CASSQSSYEQYF.

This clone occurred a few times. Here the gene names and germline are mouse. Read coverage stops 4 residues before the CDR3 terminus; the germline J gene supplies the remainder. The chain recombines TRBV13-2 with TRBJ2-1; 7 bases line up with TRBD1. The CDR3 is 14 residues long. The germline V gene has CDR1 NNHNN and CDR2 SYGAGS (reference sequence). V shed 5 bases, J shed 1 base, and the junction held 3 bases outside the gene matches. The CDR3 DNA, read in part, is TGTGCCAGCGGCCGCAGGGGGAACTATGCT. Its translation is CASGRRGNYA. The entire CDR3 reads CASGRRGNYAEQFF.

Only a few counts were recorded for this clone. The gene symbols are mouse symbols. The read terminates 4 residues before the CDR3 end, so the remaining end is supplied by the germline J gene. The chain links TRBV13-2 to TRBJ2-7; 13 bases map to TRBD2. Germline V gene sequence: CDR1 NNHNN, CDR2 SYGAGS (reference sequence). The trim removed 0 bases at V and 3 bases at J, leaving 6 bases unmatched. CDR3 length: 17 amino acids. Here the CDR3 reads CASGDAGGTGGVYEQYF. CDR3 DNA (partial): TGTGCCAGCGGTGATGCGGGGGGGACTGGGGGGGTCTAT.

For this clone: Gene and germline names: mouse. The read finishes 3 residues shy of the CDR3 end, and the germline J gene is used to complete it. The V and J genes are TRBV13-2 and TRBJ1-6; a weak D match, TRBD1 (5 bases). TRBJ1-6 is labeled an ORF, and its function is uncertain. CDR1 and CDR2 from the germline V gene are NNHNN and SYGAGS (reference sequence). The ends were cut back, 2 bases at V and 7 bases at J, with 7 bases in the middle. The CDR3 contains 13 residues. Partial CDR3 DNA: TGTGCCAGCGGTGAGACAGCCAATTCGCCC. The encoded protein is CASGETANSP. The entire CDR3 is CASGETANSPLYF.

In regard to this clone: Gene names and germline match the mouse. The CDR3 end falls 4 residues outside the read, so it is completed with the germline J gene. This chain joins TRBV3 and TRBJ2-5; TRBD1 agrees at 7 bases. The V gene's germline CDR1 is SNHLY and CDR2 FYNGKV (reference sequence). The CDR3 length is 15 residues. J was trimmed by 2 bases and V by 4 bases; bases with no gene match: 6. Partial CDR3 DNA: TGTGCCAGCAGCTACGGGACAGCGATCCAAGAC. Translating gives CASSYGTAIQD. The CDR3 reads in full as CASSYGTAIQDTQYF.

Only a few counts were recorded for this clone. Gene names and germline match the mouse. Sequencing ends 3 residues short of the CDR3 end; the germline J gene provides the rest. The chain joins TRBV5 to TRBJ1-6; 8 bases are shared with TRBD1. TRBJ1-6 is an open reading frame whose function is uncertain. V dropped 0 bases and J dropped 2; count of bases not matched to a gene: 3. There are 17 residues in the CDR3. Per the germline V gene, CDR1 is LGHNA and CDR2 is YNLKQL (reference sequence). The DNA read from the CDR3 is TGTGCCAGCAGCCAAGACAGGGGGCGGGCCTATAATTCGCCC. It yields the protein CASSQDRGRAYNSP. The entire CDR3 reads CASSQDRGRAYNSPLYF.

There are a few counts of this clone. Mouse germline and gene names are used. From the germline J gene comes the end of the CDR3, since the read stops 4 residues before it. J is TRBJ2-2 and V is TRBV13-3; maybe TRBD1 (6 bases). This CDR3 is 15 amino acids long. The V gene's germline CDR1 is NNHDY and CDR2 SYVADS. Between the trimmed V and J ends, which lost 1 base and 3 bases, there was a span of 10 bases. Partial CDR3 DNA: TGTGCCAGCAGTGATAGGGCAGGGGACACCGGG. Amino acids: CASSDRAGDTG. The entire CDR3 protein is CASSDRAGDTGQLYF.

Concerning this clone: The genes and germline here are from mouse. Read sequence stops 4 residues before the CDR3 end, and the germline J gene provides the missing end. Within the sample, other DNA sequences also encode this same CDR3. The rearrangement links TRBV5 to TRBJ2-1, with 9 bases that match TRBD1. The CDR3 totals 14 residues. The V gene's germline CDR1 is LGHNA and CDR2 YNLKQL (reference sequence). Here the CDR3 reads CASSLGQGEAEQFF. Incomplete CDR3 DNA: TGTGCCAGCAGCCTGGGACAGGGTGAGGCT.

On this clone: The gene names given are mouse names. CDR3 loop: CASSDPQLGGSSYEQYF. The covered CDR3 bases are TGTGCCAGCAGTGACCCCCAACTGGGGGGGAGCTCCTAT. The chain joins TRBV13-1 to TRBJ2-7; TRBD2 matches at 10 bases. The missing CDR3 end, 4 residues past where the read stops, is filled in from the germline J gene. Unmatched junction bases numbered 8, after V lost 2 bases and J lost 0 bases. CDR3 length: 17 amino acids. Germline CDR1 reads NSHNY; CDR2 reads SYGAGN.

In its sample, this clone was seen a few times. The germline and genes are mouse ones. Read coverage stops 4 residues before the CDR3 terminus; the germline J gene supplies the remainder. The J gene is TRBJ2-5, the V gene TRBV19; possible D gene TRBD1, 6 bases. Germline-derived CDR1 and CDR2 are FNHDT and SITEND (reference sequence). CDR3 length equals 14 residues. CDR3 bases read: TGTGCCAGCAGTATCGGGGGACACAAAGAC. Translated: CASSIGGHKD. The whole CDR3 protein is CASSIGGHKDTQYF.

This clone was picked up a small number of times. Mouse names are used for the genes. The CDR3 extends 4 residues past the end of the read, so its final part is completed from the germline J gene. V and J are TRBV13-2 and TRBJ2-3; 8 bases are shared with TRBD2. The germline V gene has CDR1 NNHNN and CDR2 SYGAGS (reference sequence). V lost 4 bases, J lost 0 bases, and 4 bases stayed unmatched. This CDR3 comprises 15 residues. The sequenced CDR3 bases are TGTGCCAGCGGTCGGGACTGGTCTAGTGCAGAA. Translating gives CASGRDWSSAE. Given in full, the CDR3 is CASGRDWSSAETLYF.

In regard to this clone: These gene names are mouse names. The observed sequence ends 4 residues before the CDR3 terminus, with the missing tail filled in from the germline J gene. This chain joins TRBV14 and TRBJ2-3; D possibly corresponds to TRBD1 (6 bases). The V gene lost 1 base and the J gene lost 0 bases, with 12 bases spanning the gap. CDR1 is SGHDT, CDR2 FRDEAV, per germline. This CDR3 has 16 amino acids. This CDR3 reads CASSFEGQSSAETLYF. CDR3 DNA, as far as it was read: TGTGCCAGCAGTTTCGAGGGACAATCTAGTGCAGAA.

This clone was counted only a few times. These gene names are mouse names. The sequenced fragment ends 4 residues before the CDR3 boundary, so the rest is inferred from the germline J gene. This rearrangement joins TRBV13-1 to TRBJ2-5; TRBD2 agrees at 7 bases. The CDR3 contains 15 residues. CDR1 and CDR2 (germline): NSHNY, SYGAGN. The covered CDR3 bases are TGTGCCAGCAGTGATGCAAAACTGGGGAAAGAC. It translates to CASSDAKLGKD. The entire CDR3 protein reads CASSDAKLGKDTQYF.

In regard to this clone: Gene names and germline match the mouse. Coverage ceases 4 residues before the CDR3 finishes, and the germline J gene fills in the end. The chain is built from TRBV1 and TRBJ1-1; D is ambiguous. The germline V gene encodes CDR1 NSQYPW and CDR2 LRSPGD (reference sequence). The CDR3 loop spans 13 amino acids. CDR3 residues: CTCSAEGMGEVFF. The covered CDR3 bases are TGCACCTGCAGTGCAGAGGGGATGGGA.

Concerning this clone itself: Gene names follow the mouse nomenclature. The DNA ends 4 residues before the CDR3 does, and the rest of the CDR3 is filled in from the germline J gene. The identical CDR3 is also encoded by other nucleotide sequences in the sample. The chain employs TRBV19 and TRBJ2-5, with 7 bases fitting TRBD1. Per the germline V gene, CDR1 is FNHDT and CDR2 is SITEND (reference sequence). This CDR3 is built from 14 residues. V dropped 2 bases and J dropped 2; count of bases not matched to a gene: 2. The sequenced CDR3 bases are TGTGCCAGCAGTATTCGGGACAGCCAAGAC. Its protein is CASSIRDSQD. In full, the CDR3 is CASSIRDSQDTQYF.

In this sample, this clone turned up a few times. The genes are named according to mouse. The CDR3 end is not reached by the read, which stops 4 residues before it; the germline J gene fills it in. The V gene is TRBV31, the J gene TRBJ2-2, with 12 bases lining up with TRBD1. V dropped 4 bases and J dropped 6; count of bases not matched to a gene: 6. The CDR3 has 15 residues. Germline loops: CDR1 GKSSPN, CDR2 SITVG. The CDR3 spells CAWTRGTGGAGQLYF. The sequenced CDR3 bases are TGTGCCTGGACTCGGGGGACAGGGGGCGCCGGG.

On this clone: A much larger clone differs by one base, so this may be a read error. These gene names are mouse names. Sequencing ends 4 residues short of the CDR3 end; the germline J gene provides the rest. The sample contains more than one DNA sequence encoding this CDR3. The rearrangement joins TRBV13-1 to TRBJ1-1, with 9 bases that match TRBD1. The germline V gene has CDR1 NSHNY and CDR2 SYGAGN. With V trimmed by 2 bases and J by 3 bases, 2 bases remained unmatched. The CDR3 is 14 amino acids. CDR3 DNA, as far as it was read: TGTGCCAGCAGTGAACAGGGGGCGGACACA. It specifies CASSEQGADT. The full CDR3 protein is CASSEQGADTEVFF.

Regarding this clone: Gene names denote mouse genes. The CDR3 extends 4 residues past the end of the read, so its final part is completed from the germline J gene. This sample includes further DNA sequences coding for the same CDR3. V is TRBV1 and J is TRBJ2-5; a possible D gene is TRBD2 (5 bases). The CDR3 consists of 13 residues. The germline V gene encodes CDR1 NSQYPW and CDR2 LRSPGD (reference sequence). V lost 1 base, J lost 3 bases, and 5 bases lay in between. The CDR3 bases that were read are TGCACCTGCAGTGCAGGGACTCAAGAC. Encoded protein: CTCSAGTQD. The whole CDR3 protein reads CTCSAGTQDTQYF.

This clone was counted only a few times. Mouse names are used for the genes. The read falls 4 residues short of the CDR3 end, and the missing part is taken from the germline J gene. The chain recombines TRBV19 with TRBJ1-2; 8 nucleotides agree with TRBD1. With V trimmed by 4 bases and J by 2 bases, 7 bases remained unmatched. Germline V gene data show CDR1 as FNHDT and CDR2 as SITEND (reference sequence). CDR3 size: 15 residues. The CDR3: CASSAATGVNSDYTF. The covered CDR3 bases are TGTGCCAGCAGTGCTGCGACAGGGGTCAACTCC.

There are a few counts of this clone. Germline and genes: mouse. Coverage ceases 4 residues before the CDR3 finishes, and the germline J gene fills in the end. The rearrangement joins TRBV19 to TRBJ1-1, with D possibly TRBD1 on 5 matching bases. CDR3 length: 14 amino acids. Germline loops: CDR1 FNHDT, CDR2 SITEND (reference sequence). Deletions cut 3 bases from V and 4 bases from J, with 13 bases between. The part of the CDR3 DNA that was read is TGTGCCAGCAGTAATCGGCAGGGAGGCACA. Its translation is CASSNRQGGT. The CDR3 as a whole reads CASSNRQGGTEVFF. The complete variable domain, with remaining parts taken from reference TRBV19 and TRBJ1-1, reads GGIITQTPKFLIGQEGQKLTLKCQQNFNHDTMYWYRQDSGKGLRLIYYSITENDLQKGDLSEGYDASREKKSSFSLTVTSAQKNEMAVFLCASSNRQGGTEVFFGKGTRLTVV.

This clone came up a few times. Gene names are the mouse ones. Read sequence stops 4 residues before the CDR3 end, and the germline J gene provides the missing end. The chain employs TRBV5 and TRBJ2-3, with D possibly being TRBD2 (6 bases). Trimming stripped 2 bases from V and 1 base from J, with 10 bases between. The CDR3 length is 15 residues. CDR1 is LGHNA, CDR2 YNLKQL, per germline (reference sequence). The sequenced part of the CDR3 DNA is TGTGCCAGCAGCCAATCTGGGGAAGGTGCAGAA. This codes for CASSQSGEGAE. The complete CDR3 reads CASSQSGEGAETLYF.

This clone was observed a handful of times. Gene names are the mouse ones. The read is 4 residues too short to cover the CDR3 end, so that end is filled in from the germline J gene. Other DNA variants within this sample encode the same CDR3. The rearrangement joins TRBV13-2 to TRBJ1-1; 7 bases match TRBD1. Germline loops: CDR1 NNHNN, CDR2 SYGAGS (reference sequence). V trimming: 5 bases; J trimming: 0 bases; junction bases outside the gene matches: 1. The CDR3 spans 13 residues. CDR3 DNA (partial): TGTGCCAGCGGAGGGACAGCAAACACA. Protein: CASGGTANT. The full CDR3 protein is CASGGTANTEVFF.

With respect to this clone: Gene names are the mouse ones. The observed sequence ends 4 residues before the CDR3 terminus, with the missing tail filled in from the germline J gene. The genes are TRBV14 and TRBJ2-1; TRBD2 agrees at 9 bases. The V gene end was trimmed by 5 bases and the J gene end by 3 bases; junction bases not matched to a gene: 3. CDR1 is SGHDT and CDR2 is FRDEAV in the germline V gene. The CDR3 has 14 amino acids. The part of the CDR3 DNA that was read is TGTGCCAGCAGGCGACTGGGGGCCTATGCT. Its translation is CASRRLGAYA. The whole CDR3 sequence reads CASRRLGAYAEQFF.

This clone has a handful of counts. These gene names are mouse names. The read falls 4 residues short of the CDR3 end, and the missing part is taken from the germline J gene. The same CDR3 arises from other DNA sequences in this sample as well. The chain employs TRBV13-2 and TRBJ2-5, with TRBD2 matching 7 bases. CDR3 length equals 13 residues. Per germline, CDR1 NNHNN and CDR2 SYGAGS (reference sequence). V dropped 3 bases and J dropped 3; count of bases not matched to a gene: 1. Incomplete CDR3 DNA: TGTGCCAGCGGTGGGGGGGGGCAAGAC. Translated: CASGGGGQD. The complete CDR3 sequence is CASGGGGQDTQYF.